Sequencing of this TCR beta chain was carried out in a study of blood T cell repertoires in COVID-19. Looking at the study overall: The analysed material was cDNA or gDNA that came from T cells, B-cell-depleted T cells, or PBMCs.

Followed over time, Seattle patients had been enrolled while infection was active. Per germline, CDR1 MDHEN and CDR2 SYDVKM. V was shortened by 5 bases and J by 0 bases, with 12 bases between the two germline ends. The length of the CDR3 is 15 residues. Some clones are missing from TCRdb's copy, which holds only in-frame ones; the method was immunoSEQ multiplex PCR. The repertoire holds 220,000 or so clones, with 70% to 90% as singletons. This clonotype was obtained from a woman between 45 and 65 years old with COVID-19, enrolled during active disease. The J gene is TRBJ2-3, the V gene TRBV28, with D possibly being TRBD1 (6 bases). Material for sequencing was peripheral blood. CDR3 DNA: TGTGCCAGCAGTCGACCGGGACAAAGCACAGATACGCAGTATTTT. It codes for CASSRPGQSTDTQYF.